These 2 T cell receptor beta chains came from one sample sequenced in a study of blood T cell repertoires in COVID-19. Assay used: immunoSEQ multiplex PCR; TCRdb lists only in-frame clones, some missing. The data hold approximately 350,000 clones, with around nine tenths observed a single time. Sample: peripheral blood. These receptor sequences come from a woman in her 70s with COVID-19, enrolled during active disease.

This rearrangement joins TRBV6-4 to TRBJ1-2; the D gene is possibly TRBD1 (5 bases). The V and J ends lost 7 bases and 6 bases respectively, with 24 bases between them. In germline, CDR1 is MRHNA, CDR2 SNTAGT. This CDR3 contains 16 residues. CDR3 DNA: TGTGCCAGCATTAGAAGGGGAGGTCCCTGGAGCGATGGCTACACCTTC. It codes for CASIRRGGPWSDGYTF.

This sequence joins TRBV29-1 and TRBJ2-1; 11 bases fit TRBD1. CDR3 length: 14 residues. CDR1 SQVTM and CDR2 ANQGSEA come from the germline V gene. J lost 6 bases, V lost 4 bases, and 5 bases had no gene match. CDR3 DNA: TGCAGCGTTGGGACAGGGGGCGAGCTCAATGAGCAGTTCTTC. Translation gives CSVGTGGELNEQFF.